This T cell receptor (beta chain) was sequenced for a study of CD8 T cells in Susac syndrome. Reverse transcription used about 0.5 to 1 ug RNA and random hexamers. TCRdb re-derived calls from the immunoSEQ multiplex PCR reads in MiXCR, one entry per CDR3 protein. Of 150,000 to 200,000 distinct CDR3 sequences in the sample, more than 85% were seen once. The CDR3 runs 14 residues. The V end lost 6 bases, the J end lost 3 bases, and 14 bases lay between the germline ends. Germline CDR1 reads LGHDT; CDR2 reads YNNKEL (reference sequence). The receptor was derived from a human donor with Susac syndrome. The sample taken for sequencing was CD4+ T cells from PBMCs. The chain has TRBV3-1 and TRBJ2-5; the D gene could be TRBD1 or TRBD2 (5 bases each). This chain's CDR3 is CASSPSGREETQYF. The CDR3 bases are TGTGCCAGCAGTCCCTCGGGACGCGAAGAGACCCAGTACTTC.